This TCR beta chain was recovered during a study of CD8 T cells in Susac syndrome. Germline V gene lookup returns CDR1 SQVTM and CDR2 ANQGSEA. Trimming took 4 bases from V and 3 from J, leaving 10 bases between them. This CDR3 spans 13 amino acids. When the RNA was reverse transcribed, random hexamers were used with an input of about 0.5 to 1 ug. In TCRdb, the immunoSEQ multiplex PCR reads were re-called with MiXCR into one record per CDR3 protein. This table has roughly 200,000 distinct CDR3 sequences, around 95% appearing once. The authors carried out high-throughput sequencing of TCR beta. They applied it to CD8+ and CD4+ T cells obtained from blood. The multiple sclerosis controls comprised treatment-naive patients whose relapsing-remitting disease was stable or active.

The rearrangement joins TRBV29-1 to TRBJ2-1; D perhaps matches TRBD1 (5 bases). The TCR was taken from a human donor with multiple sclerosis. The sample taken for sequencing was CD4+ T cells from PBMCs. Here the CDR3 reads CSVARQGYNEQFF. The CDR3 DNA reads TGCAGCGTTGCGAGGCAGGGCTACAATGAGCAGTTCTTC.